The clone carrying this T cell receptor (beta chain) was observed many times. What it recognizes is unknown. With 0 bases clipped from V and 7 bases from J, the junction kept 6 bases outside the gene matches. The CDR3 consists of 16 residues. Germline lookup yields CDR1 MNHEY and CDR2 SVGAGI. The data stem from a study of neurological immune-mediated disorders. Study outcomes and limitations: The repertoires of 18 of 34 multiple sclerosis patients fell into one related-CDR3 cluster (a possible signature) under phylogenetic grouping.

Via MiXCR, TCRdb re-called the 5' RACE reads, giving one row per CDR3 protein. The repertoire holds around 70,000 distinct CDR3 sequences, with 4.5% to 6% as singletons. The rearrangement uses TRBV6-5 and TRBJ1-6, with 7 bases matching TRBD1. The TCR originated in a woman in her 70s with multiple sclerosis. Sample: PBMCs. The CDR3 DNA reads TGTGCCAGCAGTTACTCGGGGACAGAGGGGAATTCACCCCTCCACTTT. This encodes CASSYSGTEGNSPLHF.